Listed below are T cell receptor beta chains from one sample, sequenced in a study of metastatic and nonmetastatic thyroid tumors. TCRdb reanalyzed the PCR reads with MiXCR. The table includes about 40,000 clones, 25% to 35% detected once. The specimen was blood. The receptors shown here come from a male donor with papillary thyroid cancer or a benign thyroid nodule (not recorded which). Some clones in this sample may be carry-over from other donors' samples. Each CDR3 is given without its conserved first and last residue. D genes are given only for firm matches. A clone size is listed for some rows: how often the clone was seen (once, few, many), or a class if it is expanded.

few | TRBJ2-1 | TRBV11-2 | . | ASSLAANEQF
. | TRBJ2-7 | TRBV18 | . | ASSPGSYEQY
few | TRBJ1-2 | TRBV15 | . | ANSQGRGTGIGGYT
many | TRBJ2-1 | TRBV20-1 | . | SASRPYNEQF
many | TRBJ2-2 | TRBV18 | . | ASSLSGFGELF
few | TRBJ1-2 | TRBV19 | TRBD1 | ASNDRVDGYT
few | TRBJ2-7 | TRBV11-2 | . | ASSLVSGRLGSSYEQY
few | TRBJ1-2 | TRBV28 | . | ASSLFSDTGIGYT
many | TRBJ2-4 | TRBV28 | TRBD1 | ASSATGAQNIQY
many | TRBJ1-1 | TRBV2 | . | ASNLGATTEAF
medium-sized | TRBJ1-1 | TRBV7-9 | . | ASSLGAASEAF
few | TRBJ2-1 | TRBV28 | TRBD2 | ASSLAGGIGEQF
. | TRBJ1-5 | TRBV2 | . | AELAYCNQPQH
many | TRBJ2-3 | TRBV24-1 | TRBD2 | ATSDYKRGGADTQY